This T cell receptor (beta chain) was documented in a study of T-cell reconstitution after alpha-beta-depleted transplantation in children. Preparation of the TCRbeta library involved a method that used unique molecular identifiers. Using its own MiXCR run on the PCR reads, TCRdb lists one record per CDR3 protein. Here the sample spans roughly 190,000 distinct CDR3 sequences, approximately 15% being singletons. This clonotype was counted ten times or more. Germline V gene sequence: CDR1 SGHRS, CDR2 YFSETQ. The CDR3 sequence is 16 residues long. Trimming cost V 6 bases and J 0 bases, with 15 bases left between them.

Material: PBMCs from the stem cell graft donor, obtained from the stem cell graft. The sequence was collected from a human donor who donated a stem cell graft to a child with acute lymphoblastic leukemia. The genes are TRBV5-1 and TRBJ2-2; a possible D gene is TRBD1 (5 bases). The CDR3 reads CASNADTHANTGELFF. In DNA form, the CDR3 reads TGCGCCAGCAACGCGGACACCCACGCGAACACCGGGGAGCTGTTTTTT.